Listed below are T cell receptor beta chains from one sample, sequenced in a study of cytomegalovirus exposure and HLA in healthy donors. Sequencing used immunoSEQ multiplex PCR; TCRdb keeps in-frame clones, though not all of them. The table has around 25,000 clones, 79% seen once. Specimen: PBMCs. All receptors come from a male donor in good health and CMV-seronegative. Each CDR3 is given with its conserved first and last residue. A D gene is named only where the DNA matches it firmly. A row's size may be missing; if present it is once, few, many or a size class.

clone size: .; D gene: .; J gene: TRBJ1-2; V gene: TRBV9; CDR3 protein: CARGLTSDYGYTF; CDR3 DNA: TGTGCCAGGGGACTGACATCTGACTATGGCTACACCTTC
clone size: .; D gene: .; J gene: TRBJ1-1; V gene: TRBV9; CDR3 protein: CASSVGGTLTEAFF; CDR3 DNA: TGTGCCAGCAGCGTAGGCGGGACCCTCACTGAAGCTTTCTTT
clone size: .; D gene: TRBD2; J gene: TRBJ2-7; V gene: TRBV18; CDR3 protein: CASSRLAATYEQYF; CDR3 DNA: TGTGCCAGCTCCCGCCTAGCGGCCACCTACGAGCAGTACTTC
clone size: .; D gene: .; J gene: TRBJ2-2; V gene: TRBV7-9; CDR3 protein: CASSSREETRQTGELFF; CDR3 DNA: TGTGCCAGCAGCTCAAGGGAGGAAACGAGGCAAACCGGGGAGCTGTTTTTT
clone size: .; D gene: .; J gene: TRBJ2-5; V gene: TRBV2; CDR3 protein: CASTPQGTQYF; CDR3 DNA: TGTGCCAGCACTCCCCAGGGGACCCAGTACTTC
clone size: .; D gene: TRBD1; J gene: TRBJ2-3; V gene: TRBV5-4; CDR3 protein: CASSLARDRDRDTQYF; CDR3 DNA: TGTGCCAGCAGCTTGGCCAGGGACAGGGATCGGGATACGCAGTATTTT
clone size: .; D gene: .; J gene: TRBJ2-2; V gene: TRBV7-3; CDR3 protein: CASSSSGNTGELFF; CDR3 DNA: TGTGCCAGCAGTAGTTCGGGGAACACCGGGGAGCTGTTTTTT
clone size: medium-sized; D gene: TRBD2; J gene: TRBJ2-3; V gene: TRBV7-3; CDR3 protein: CASSLWGLAGGTDTQYF; CDR3 DNA: TGTGCCAGCAGCTTATGGGGACTAGCGGGAGGCACAGATACGCAGTATTTT
clone size: .; D gene: .; J gene: TRBJ2-1; V gene: TRBV5-1; CDR3 protein: CASSLGAAPEQFF; CDR3 DNA: TGCGCCAGCAGCCTGGGCGCGGCGCCTGAGCAGTTCTTC
clone size: .; D gene: TRBD2; J gene: TRBJ2-7; V gene: TRBV28; CDR3 protein: CASSLLSASGGLSSSYEQYF; CDR3 DNA: TGTGCCAGCAGTTTATTATCGGCTAGCGGGGGCCTTTCCAGCTCCTACGAGCAGTACTTC
clone size: .; D gene: .; J gene: TRBJ2-1; V gene: TRBV2; CDR3 protein: CASLYNEQFF; CDR3 DNA: TGTGCCAGCCTATACAATGAGCAGTTCTTC
clone size: few; D gene: TRBD1; J gene: TRBJ1-1; V gene: TRBV5-4; CDR3 protein: CASSLRQGGGTYANTEAFF; CDR3 DNA: TGTGCCAGCAGCCTGAGACAGGGCGGCGGGACATACGCGAACACTGAAGCTTTCTTT
clone size: .; D gene: TRBD2; J gene: TRBJ2-1; V gene: TRBV11-3; CDR3 protein: CASSLDGRGGYNEQFF; CDR3 DNA: TGTGCCAGCAGCTTAGATGGGCGGGGGGGTTACAATGAGCAGTTCTTC
clone size: few; D gene: TRBD1; J gene: TRBJ1-6; V gene: TRBV28; CDR3 protein: CASSQGTGTGIYGNSPLHF; CDR3 DNA: TGTGCCAGCAGTCAGGGCACCGGGACAGGGATATACGGCAATTCACCCCTCCACTTT
clone size: .; D gene: TRBD1; J gene: TRBJ2-5; V gene: TRBV29-1; CDR3 protein: CSVLPGQGSQETQYF; CDR3 DNA: TGCAGCGTACTTCCGGGACAGGGCTCCCAAGAGACCCAGTACTTC
clone size: .; D gene: .; J gene: TRBJ2-3; V gene: TRBV7-2; CDR3 protein: CASSLAEGVSLYTDTQYF; CDR3 DNA: TGTGCCAGCAGCTTAGCAGAAGGGGTCAGCCTATACACAGATACGCAGTATTTT
clone size: .; D gene: TRBD2; J gene: TRBJ2-7; V gene: TRBV7-8; CDR3 protein: CASSSRWGEGYEQYF; CDR3 DNA: TGTGCCAGCAGCTCCCGATGGGGGGAGGGGTACGAGCAGTACTTC
clone size: few; D gene: TRBD1; J gene: TRBJ1-4; V gene: TRBV5-4; CDR3 protein: CASSPGQASEKLFF; CDR3 DNA: TGTGCCAGCAGCCCGGGACAGGCGTCTGAAAAACTGTTTTTT
clone size: .; D gene: TRBD1; J gene: TRBJ2-7; V gene: TRBV7-9; CDR3 protein: CASSTRDRGNEQYF; CDR3 DNA: TGTGCCAGCAGCACGCGGGACAGGGGGAACGAGCAGTACTTC
clone size: few; D gene: TRBD2; J gene: TRBJ2-3; V gene: TRBV7-2; CDR3 protein: CASSSSGGAITDTQYF; CDR3 DNA: TGTGCCAGCAGCTCCAGCGGGGGGGCAATCACAGATACGCAGTATTTT
clone size: .; D gene: .; J gene: TRBJ1-2; V gene: TRBV19; CDR3 protein: CASRPFPGTKDYGYTF; CDR3 DNA: TGTGCCAGTCGGCCCTTTCCGGGGACTAAGGACTATGGCTACACCTTC
clone size: .; D gene: .; J gene: TRBJ1-2; V gene: TRBV16; CDR3 protein: CASSHPTLARNYGYTF; CDR3 DNA: TGTGCCAGCAGCCACCCGACCTTAGCCCGAAACTATGGCTACACCTTC
clone size: .; D gene: TRBD1; J gene: TRBJ1-5; V gene: TRBV5-8; CDR3 protein: CASSRTGDQPQHF; CDR3 DNA: TGTGCCAGCAGCCGGACAGGGGATCAGCCCCAGCATTTT
clone size: .; D gene: .; J gene: TRBJ1-3; V gene: TRBV4-3; CDR3 protein: CASSHLTYRDSGNTIYF; CDR3 DNA: TGCGCCAGCAGCCATCTAACCTACAGGGATTCTGGAAACACCATATATTTT
clone size: .; D gene: TRBD1; J gene: TRBJ1-5; V gene: TRBV28; CDR3 protein: CASSLAGTGQPQHF; CDR3 DNA: TGTGCCAGCAGTTTAGCGGGGACAGGCCAGCCCCAGCATTTT
clone size: .; D gene: TRBD1; J gene: TRBJ1-1; V gene: TRBV7-3; CDR3 protein: CASSEQPLGTAAEAFF; CDR3 DNA: TGTGCCAGCAGCGAACAACCGTTAGGGACAGCCGCTGAAGCTTTCTTT
clone size: .; D gene: TRBD1; J gene: TRBJ1-6; V gene: TRBV19; CDR3 protein: CASSIVGQGGYSPLHF; CDR3 DNA: TGTGCCAGTAGTATCGTGGGACAGGGGGGATACTCACCCCTCCACTTT